The 28 T cell receptor beta chains below come from one sample, sequenced in a study of blood T cell repertoires in COVID-19. The assay was immunoSEQ multiplex PCR, and TCRdb's table has in-frame clones only and misses some. The sample yields roughly 200,000 clones, roughly 84% seen once. The sample comprised peripheral blood. These receptors were collected from a man aged 35-49 years with acute or convalescent COVID-19.

The V and J genes are TRBV7-2 and TRBJ2-1, with 7 bases identical to TRBD2. Germline loops: CDR1 SGHTA, CDR2 FQGNSA. The CDR3 is 15 amino acids. V was clipped by 0 bases and J by 5 bases; unmatched bases: 4. CDR3: CASSLARLADNEQFF. DNA for the CDR3: TGTGCCAGCAGCTTAGCTCGGCTAGCGGACAATGAGCAGTTCTTC. Variable domain in full (rest from reference TRBV7-2 and TRBJ2-1): GAGVSQSPSNKVTEKGKDVELRCDPISGHTALYWYRQSLGQGLEFLIYFQGNSAPDKSGLPSDRFSAERTGGSVSTLTIQRTQQEDSAVYLCASSLARLADNEQFFGPGTRLTVL.

The genes are TRBV3-1 (or the pseudogene TRBV3-2) and TRBJ2-3, with 7 bases matching TRBD1. This CDR3 comprises 17 residues. V lost 6 bases to trimming and J lost 0 bases; unmatched junction nucleotides: 12. The germline V gene encodes CDR1 LGHDT and CDR2 YNNKEL (reference sequence). The CDR3 loop reads CASSPGPRGYSTDTQYF. CDR3 DNA sequence: TGTGCCAGCAGTCCCGGACCCAGGGGGTATAGCACAGATACGCAGTATTTT.

The rearrangement joins TRBV7-6 to TRBJ1-3; TRBD1 aligns across 8 bases. From germline, CDR1 is SGHVS and CDR2 FNYEAQ. The J segment lost 3 bases and the V segment lost 0 bases, leaving 4 bases of the junction unmatched. The CDR3 contains 16 residues. CDR3 region: CASSLAQGAGGNTIYF. DNA for the CDR3: TGTGCCAGCAGCTTAGCGCAGGGGGCGGGTGGAAACACCATATATTTT.

The chain joins TRBV5-1 to TRBJ1-1, with 7 positions matching TRBD1. The CDR3 consists of 13 residues. Unmatched junction bases numbered 0, after V lost 0 bases and J lost 4 bases. CDR1 SGHRS and CDR2 YFSETQ come from the germline V gene. In DNA form, the CDR3 reads TGCGCCAGCAGCTTGGACAGGGGCACTGAAGCTTTCTTT. This sequence encodes CASSLDRGTEAFF.

The chain employs TRBV4-3 and TRBJ1-1, with TRBD1 matching over 8 bases. CDR3 size: 15 residues. J was trimmed by 1 base and V by 1 base; bases with no gene match: 2. The germline CDR1 and CDR2 sequences are LGHNA and YSLEER. CDR3 in amino acids: CASSQGTGGNTEAFF. The DNA of the CDR3 is TGCGCCAGCAGCCAAGGTACAGGGGGGAACACTGAAGCTTTCTTT.

The chain uses TRBV27 and TRBJ1-4, with D possibly being TRBD1 (5 bases). V lost 7 bases, J lost 0 bases, and 9 bases lay in between. Looked up from germline, CDR1 is MNHEY and CDR2 is SMNVEV (reference sequence). The CDR3 consists of 14 residues. The CDR3 here is CASKPGSTNEKLFF. CDR3 bases: TGTGCCAGCAAACCAGGGTCAACTAATGAAAAACTGTTTTTT.

This clone occurred a few times. The chain joins TRBV28 to TRBJ1-1, with TRBD1 as a possible D gene (6 bases). This CDR3 is 16 amino acids long. Trimming took 2 bases from V and 0 from J, leaving 13 bases between them. The germline CDR1 and CDR2 sequences are MDHEN and SYDVKM. This CDR3 reads CASSLPGASLNTEAFF. Written as DNA, the CDR3 is TGTGCCAGCAGTTTACCAGGGGCCTCATTGAACACTGAAGCTTTCTTT.

J is TRBJ2-3 and V is TRBV4-1; 9 bases line up with TRBD2. The CDR3 loop spans 17 amino acids. The germline gives CDR1 MGHRA, CDR2 YSYEKL. After removal of 2 bases from V and 0 bases from J, the junction contained 6 bases not matched to a gene. The CDR3 is CASSQMASGTSTDTQYF. The CDR3 DNA sequence: TGCGCCAGCAGCCAAATGGCTAGCGGGACTAGCACAGATACGCAGTATTTT.

CDR3 loop: CASSPRGSGGISTDTQYF. The CDR3, as DNA: TGTGCCAGCAGCCCCCGGGGTAGCGGGGGGATTAGCACAGATACGCAGTATTTT. This chain links TRBV11-2 with TRBJ2-3; 10 positions agree with TRBD2. The V gene end was trimmed by 5 bases and the J gene end by 0 bases; junction bases not matched to a gene: 11. This CDR3 is 18 amino acids long. Germline loops: CDR1 SGHAT, CDR2 FQNNGV.

The rearrangement uses TRBV7-7 and TRBJ2-1; TRBD1 matches at 7 bases. CDR1 is SSHAT and CDR2 is FNYEAQ in the germline V gene (reference sequence). The CDR3 is 15 residues long. V shed 5 bases, J shed 8 bases, and the junction held 12 bases outside the gene matches. The CDR3, as DNA: TGTGCCAGCAGCCCGGGACAGTACCAGGGGGATGAGCAGTTCTTC. Amino acids: CASSPGQYQGDEQFF.

This rearrangement joins TRBV28 to TRBJ2-3; 7 bases map to TRBD2. This CDR3 comprises 17 residues. CDR1 is MDHEN, CDR2 SYDVKM, per germline. V shed 5 bases and J 2 bases; nucleotides not matched to a gene: 13. CDR3 nucleotides: TGTGCCAGCAGTATCCTCCCGACTAGCCAGTTCACAGATACGCAGTATTTT. As protein: CASSILPTSQFTDTQYF. The full variable domain, with the rest looked up from reference TRBV28 and TRBJ2-3, is DVKVTQSSRYLVKRTGEKVFLECVQDMDHENMFWYRQDPGLGLRLIYFSYDVKMKEKGDIPEGYSVSREKKERFSLILESASTNQTSMYLCASSILPTSQFTDTQYFGPGTRLTVL.

The V call is TRBV2, the J call TRBJ1-5, with D possibly TRBD1 on 5 matching bases. Between the trimmed V and J ends, which lost 1 base and 4 bases, there was a span of 11 bases. The germline gives CDR1 SNHLY, CDR2 FYNNEI. The CDR3 length is 15 residues. The CDR3 DNA follows: TGTGCCAGCAGTGAAGGCAGGGTGGGTAATCAGCCCCAGCATTTT. This sequence encodes CASSEGRVGNQPQHF.

This chain joins TRBV5-5 and TRBJ2-7; D call uncertain. The CDR3 has 12 amino acids. The germline V and J ends were trimmed by 5 bases and 7 bases, with 13 bases remaining between them. Germline lookup yields CDR1 SGHKS and CDR2 YYEKEE (reference sequence). In DNA form, the CDR3 reads TGTGCCAGCAGTTATGCCGAGAGGGAGCAGTACTTC. Amino acid sequence: CASSYAEREQYF. Variable domain in full (rest from reference TRBV5-5 and TRBJ2-7): DAGVTQSPTHLIKTRGQQVTLRCSPISGHKSVSWYQQVLGQGPQFIFQYYEKEERGRGNFPDRFSARQFPNYSSELNVNALLLGDSALYLCASSYAEREQYFGPGTRLTVT.

This sequence joins TRBV25-1 and TRBJ1-2; D is undetermined. CDR1 and CDR2 (germline): MGHDK, SYGVNS. The CDR3 runs 13 residues. V was cut by 0 bases and J by 7 bases, with 9 bases left in between. In DNA, the CDR3 is TGTGCCAGCAGTGAATACCTAGGCCTTGGCTACACCTTC. Amino acid sequence: CASSEYLGLGYTF.

The chain uses TRBV10-3 and TRBJ1-2; tentatively, D is TRBD1 (6 bases). Germline CDR1 is ENHRY and CDR2 is SYGVKD. V was cut by 6 bases and J by 7 bases, with 12 bases left in between. This CDR3 region has 12 residues. CDR3 residues: CAISGQTGGYTF. In DNA, the CDR3 is TGTGCCATCAGCGGACAGACGGGTGGCTACACCTTC.

The chain links TRBV5-1 to TRBJ1-1; a weak D match, TRBD1 (5 bases). The V and J ends lost 4 bases and 4 bases respectively, with 11 bases between them. The V gene's germline CDR1 is SGHRS and CDR2 YFSETQ. The CDR3 runs 13 residues. The CDR3 protein is CASSPSGGTEAFF. DNA of the CDR3: TGCGCCAGCAGCCCTTCGGGGGGCACTGAAGCTTTCTTT.

This chain connects TRBV10-3 to TRBJ2-7; 7 bases map to TRBD2. J lost 5 bases, V lost 8 bases, and 9 bases had no gene match. The germline gives CDR1 ENHRY, CDR2 SYGVKD. This CDR3 spans 13 amino acids. The CDR3 sequence is CAIQGLTTHEQYF. Here the CDR3 DNA reads TGTGCCATCCAGGGACTAACTACCCACGAGCAGTACTTC.

The gene calls are TRBV10-3 and TRBJ1-5, with 8 bases lining up with TRBD1. Germline CDR1 ENHRY, CDR2 SYGVKD. The CDR3 sequence is 15 residues long. The V segment lost 2 bases and the J segment 2 bases; nucleotides outside the gene matches: 2. CDR3 loop: CAISEPGQGNQPQHF. The CDR3 bases are TGTGCCATCAGTGAGCCGGGACAGGGCAATCAGCCCCAGCATTTT.

The chain recombines TRBV3-1 (or the pseudogene TRBV3-2) with TRBJ2-3; 9 bases match TRBD2. Germline CDR1 LGHDT, CDR2 YNNKEL (reference sequence). V lost 3 bases and J lost 3; bases outside the gene matches: 25. There are 22 residues in the CDR3. CDR3 bases: TGTGCCAGCAGCCACCTCGCCTGGGAATCACTAGCGGGTCTAAATCCGACAGATACGCAGTATTTT. This translates into CASSHLAWESLAGLNPTDTQYF.

The chain employs TRBV19 and TRBJ1-5, with a possible D match to TRBD1 (5 bases). CDR1 is LNHDA and CDR2 is SQIVND in the germline V gene (reference sequence). The CDR3 runs to 16 residues. V dropped 6 bases and J dropped 1 base, with 16 bases sitting between them. CDR3 in amino acids: CASRTTGRGSNQPQHF. The CDR3 bases are TGTGCCAGTAGAACAACAGGTCGGGGGAGCAATCAGCCCCAGCATTTT.

Regarding this clone: A single base separates this from a much larger clone, so it may be a read error. J is TRBJ1-5 and V is TRBV3-1 (or the pseudogene TRBV3-2); 7 positions agree with TRBD1. J gave up 3 bases and V 5 bases, and 1 base lay outside the gene matches. CDR3 length: 13 amino acids. The germline V gene has CDR1 LGHDT and CDR2 YNNKEL (reference sequence). CDR3 amino acids: CASSGQVNQPQHF. CDR3 coding DNA: TGTGCCAGCAGCGGACAGGTCAATCAGCCCCAGCATTTT.

This rearrangement joins TRBV19 to TRBJ1-2, with TRBD1 matching over 9 bases. This CDR3 comprises 14 residues. Germline V gene data show CDR1 as LNHDA and CDR2 as SQIVND (reference sequence). V trimming: 5 bases; J trimming: 7 bases; junction bases outside the gene matches: 8. CDR3 sequence: CASSVDRGVGGYTF. In DNA, the CDR3 is TGTGCCAGTAGTGTGGACAGGGGCGTGGGTGGCTACACCTTC.

V is TRBV5-1 and J is TRBJ2-7; TRBD2 matches at 7 bases. V shed 5 bases and J 2 bases; nucleotides not matched to a gene: 7. Germline CDR1 and CDR2: SGHRS and YFSETQ. The CDR3 loop spans 14 amino acids. This CDR3 reads CASRWSSGTYEQYF. In DNA, the CDR3 is TGCGCCAGCAGGTGGTCTAGCGGAACCTACGAGCAGTACTTC.

V gene TRBV15 combines with J gene TRBJ1-4; D possibly corresponds to TRBD1 (5 bases). Germline lookup yields CDR1 LNHNV and CDR2 YYDKDF (reference sequence). V was shortened by 0 bases and J by 8 bases, with 7 bases between the two germline ends. This CDR3 spans 13 amino acids. The CDR3 nucleotides read TGTGCCACCAGCAGAGACAAGGGGGAAAAACTGTTTTTT. Translated: CATSRDKGEKLFF.

This clone came up a few times. The chain links TRBV5-1 to TRBJ2-2, with D possibly being TRBD1 (8 bases). V shed 9 bases and J shed 5 bases, with 17 bases lying between them. Germline lookup yields CDR1 SGHRS and CDR2 YFSETQ. The CDR3 runs 14 residues. CDR3: CANQGARETGELFF. The CDR3 bases are TGCGCCAATCAGGGGGCGCGGGAGACCGGGGAGCTGTTTTTT.

The rearrangement joins TRBV6-5 to TRBJ2-7; weak D call: TRBD1 (5 bases). CDR1 and CDR2 (germline): MNHEY, SVGAGI. The V end was cut by 0 bases, the J end by 0 bases, with 12 bases between. The CDR3 length is 16 residues. The DNA for the CDR3 is TGTGCCAGCAGTTACTCGGGGCACTTTCACTCCTACGAGCAGTACTTC. This translates into CASSYSGHFHSYEQYF.

The V gene is TRBV30, the J gene TRBJ1-6; D call uncertain. This CDR3 contains 13 residues. The germline gives CDR1 GTSNPN, CDR2 SVGIG (reference sequence). Trimming left V 2 bases short and J 7 bases short, with 9 bases between. The CDR3 region has the DNA TGTGCCTGGAGTTACGGCAGGAATTCACCCCTCCACTTT. Translating gives CAWSYGRNSPLHF.

The rearrangement links TRBV9 to TRBJ2-2; 9 bases map to TRBD1. The CDR3 runs to 16 residues. The V gene's germline CDR1 is SGDLS and CDR2 YYNGEE. Trimming took 4 bases from V and 5 from J; bases not matched to a gene: 9. The CDR3 spells CASSSRPGTGTGELFF. CDR3 nucleotide sequence: TGTGCCAGCAGCTCACGTCCCGGGACAGGGACCGGGGAGCTGTTTTTT.